The rows below give T cell receptor beta chains drawn from one sample of a study of shared clonotypes between healthy human individuals. Clones were read by immunoSEQ multiplex PCR, and TCRdb kept only the in-frame ones, dropping some. The sample shows millions of clones, 85% to 95% of them seen only once. Sequencing was done on a sample of naive CD4+ T cells from PBMCs. These receptor sequences come from a man younger than 35 in good health. Some clones in this sample may be carry-over from other donors' samples. Both conserved end residues are part of each CDR3. A D gene is named only where the DNA matches it firmly. The size entry is marked missing in some rows and otherwise reads once, few, many or a size class.

D: .
J: TRBJ2-7
size: .
V: TRBV7-2
CDR3: CASSLVGGSPEQYF
DNA: TGTGCCAGCAGCTTAGTGGGCGGCTCACCCGAGCAGTACTTC

D: .
J: TRBJ1-3
size: .
V: TRBV2
CDR3: CASTIVSGNTIYF
DNA: TGTGCCAGCACAATAGTTAGTGGAAACACCATATATTTT

D: TRBD2
J: TRBJ2-1
size: .
V: TRBV7-9
CDR3: CASSILAGAPYNEQFF
DNA: TGTGCCAGCAGCATTCTAGCGGGCGCTCCCTACAATGAGCAGTTCTTC

D: .
J: TRBJ1-5
size: once
V: TRBV5-1
CDR3: CASSPGERAQPQHF
DNA: TGCGCCAGCAGCCCTGGCGAGAGGGCACAGCCCCAGCATTTT

D: .
J: TRBJ1-1
size: .
V: TRBV18
CDR3: CASSPGAPGTNTEAFF
DNA: TGTGCCAGCTCACCGGGGGCCCCGGGGACGAACACTGAAGCTTTCTTT

D: TRBD1
J: TRBJ1-1
size: few
V: TRBV7-9
CDR3: CASSLRDRGEAEAFF
DNA: TGTGCCAGCAGCCTCCGGGACAGGGGTGAGGCTGAAGCTTTCTTT

D: TRBD2
J: TRBJ2-1
size: .
V: TRBV7-2
CDR3: CASSLASGTSGYNEQFF
DNA: TGTGCCAGCAGCTTAGCGTCCGGGACTAGCGGCTACAATGAGCAGTTCTTC

D: TRBD2
J: TRBJ2-1
size: .
V: TRBV6-4
CDR3: CASSPSGSSYNEQFF
DNA: TGTGCCAGCAGTCCGAGCGGGAGCTCCTACAATGAGCAGTTCTTC

D: .
J: TRBJ2-7
size: .
V: TRBV28
CDR3: CASSFDGVGYEQYF
DNA: TGTGCCAGCAGTTTCGATGGGGTGGGCTACGAGCAGTACTTC

D: .
J: TRBJ1-1
size: .
V: TRBV6-6
CDR3: CASSSDSRTEAFF
DNA: TGTGCCAGCAGTTCGGACAGTCGGACTGAAGCTTTCTTT

D: .
J: TRBJ2-7
size: .
V: TRBV18
CDR3: CASSLQKGYEQYF
DNA: TGTGCCAGCTCCCTACAGAAAGGCTACGAGCAGTACTTC

D: TRBD1
J: TRBJ2-7
size: .
V: TRBV11-2
CDR3: CASSPDRPYEQYF
DNA: TGTGCCAGCAGTCCGGACAGGCCCTACGAGCAGTACTTC

D: .
J: TRBJ2-3
size: .
V: TRBV5-1
CDR3: CASSLVARGDTQYF
DNA: TGCGCCAGCAGCTTGGTGGCGAGGGGAGATACGCAGTATTTT

D: .
J: TRBJ2-7
size: .
V: TRBV28
CDR3: CASRPGHTSREQYF
DNA: TGTGCCAGCAGACCGGGACACACCAGCAGAGAGCAGTACTTC

D: .
J: TRBJ1-2
size: .
V: TRBV19
CDR3: CASSRDKNYGYTF
DNA: TGTGCCAGTAGTCGGGACAAGAACTATGGCTACACCTTC

D: .
J: TRBJ2-1
size: .
V: TRBV7-7
CDR3: CASSLDRHNEQFF
DNA: TGTGCCAGCAGCTTAGATCGCCACAATGAGCAGTTCTTC

D: TRBD1
J: TRBJ1-4
size: .
V: TRBV15
CDR3: CATSSVGQYNEKLFF
DNA: TGTGCCACCAGCAGCGTGGGACAGTATAATGAAAAACTGTTTTTT

D: .
J: TRBJ1-3
size: .
V: TRBV11-3
CDR3: CASSPQTGNTIYF
DNA: TGTGCCAGCAGCCCCCAAACTGGAAACACCATATATTTT

D: .
J: TRBJ1-4
size: .
V: TRBV28
CDR3: CASGGESATNEKLFF
DNA: TGTGCCAGTGGGGGGGAGAGTGCAACTAATGAAAAACTGTTTTTT

D: .
J: TRBJ1-1
size: once
V: TRBV4-3
CDR3: CASSQGFLSNTEAFF
DNA: TGCGCCAGCAGCCAAGGTTTCCTTTCGAACACCGAAGCTTTCTTT

D: .
J: TRBJ1-5
size: few
V: TRBV19
CDR3: CASSREGTRQPQHF
DNA: TGTGCCAGTAGTCGGGAGGGGACGCGCCAGCCCCAGCATTTT

D: .
J: TRBJ1-1
size: .
V: TRBV6-5
CDR3: CASSPQGAGTTEAFF
DNA: TGTGCCAGCAGTCCCCAAGGGGCAGGGACAACTGAAGCTTTCTTT

D: .
J: TRBJ1-2
size: .
V: TRBV28
CDR3: CASSLQSQANYGYTF
DNA: TGTGCCAGCAGTTTACAGTCACAGGCCAACTATGGCTACACCTTC

D: TRBD1
J: TRBJ2-1
size: .
V: TRBV18
CDR3: CASSPPGQGGNEQFF
DNA: TGTGCCAGCTCACCTCCGGGACAGGGGGGCAATGAGCAGTTCTTC

D: TRBD1
J: TRBJ2-3
size: .
V: TRBV4-1
CDR3: CASSQGQTGGLDTQYF
DNA: TGCGCCAGCAGCCAAGGTCAGACAGGGGGCCTAGATACGCAGTATTTT

D: TRBD2
J: TRBJ2-1
size: .
V: TRBV6-4
CDR3: CASSDSFGTSVNEQFF
DNA: TGTGCCAGCAGTGACTCGTTCGGGACTAGTGTCAATGAGCAGTTCTTC